Detailed here is one T cell receptor beta chain. Its binding antigen is unknown. The input lacks base qualities; no much larger clone sits a single base away. The data belong to a study of response to subunit inactivated influenza vaccine (dated by TCRdb to the late 2010s). Some background on the complete study: To follow how T cells responded to a trivalent subunit inactivated influenza vaccine, the researchers relied on deep quantitative profiling of the T cell receptor repertoire. On the study overall, not on this receptor specifically: It was suggested by the authors that each seasonal influenza vaccination may recruit only a limited number of new T cells.

V and J are trimmed by 2 bases and 1 base, and the gene matches miss 3 bases of the junction. Based on the germline V gene, the CDR1 and CDR2 sequences are MNHEY and SVGAGI. The cysteine opens and the phenylalanine closes a CDR3 of 15 amino acids. This entry keeps only the CDR3 DNA: 45 bases, framed from base 1. Libraries were constructed by RT-PCR. Sequencer: Illumina HiSeq 2500. In TCRdb, the public reads were trimmed at Q25 with fastp and aligned with MiXCR, with productive beta chains retained. Under each unique CDR3 protein, matching rows form one entry showing the most common genes and DNA. The sample table holds roughly 290,000 distinct CDR3 sequences, of which 21% were seen once. Roughly 10% of the sample goes to the ten largest clones.

Source: PBMCs from blood, taken about 20 months after vaccination. The TCR originated in a man aged 50-75 years who received an inactivated influenza vaccine. Donor details come from another sample of the same person, matched by shared clones. The receptor chain draws on TRBV6-5 and TRBJ2-5; TRBD2 fits 8 bases in the junction. The DNA is TGTGCCAGCAGTTACATCGGGGGGGGCCAAGAGACCCAGTACTTC. Translated, this gives CASSYIGGGQETQYF.